The sequence of this T cell receptor beta chain was determined in a study of control samples from healthy donors and cancer patients. Germline-derived CDR1 and CDR2 are SGHNT and YYREEE (reference sequence). The CDR3 contains 13 residues. V shed 4 bases and J shed 3 bases, with 11 bases lying between them. Profiling relied on immunoSEQ multiplex PCR, and the TCRdb table lists in-frame clones only, not all of them. Seen here are 150,000 or so clones, 70% to 90% observed once, and the top ten hold approximately 12%. This chain connects TRBV5-4 to TRBJ2-7; the D is unclear. Sequenced sample: blood. The receptor was isolated from a man aged 25-45 years in good health. The CDR3 region is CASSMDGYYEQYF. The CDR3 region has the DNA TGTGCCAGCAGCATGGACGGATACTACGAGCAGTACTTC. The variable domain in full, completed from reference TRBV5-4 and TRBJ2-7, reads ETGVTQSPTHLIKTRGQQVTLRCSSQSGHNTVSWYQQALGQGPQFIFQYYREEENGRGNFPPRFSGLQFPNYSSELNVNALELDDSALYLCASSMDGYYEQYFGPGTRLTVT.